The present T cell receptor (beta chain) was sequenced within a study of blood T cell repertoires in COVID-19 (dated by TCRdb to 2018 to 2020). For context, the study as a whole: The collaborator samples originated in the United States, Italy and Spain and spanned the acute and convalescent phases of COVID-19. Nearly every sample came with metadata listing a de-identified subject ID, COVID-19 status, age in years and sex. Where available, HLA class I and class II types were obtained from metadata supplied by the sample provider rather than from assay-based typing. The prospective study material was composed of cDNA or gDNA derived from T cells, B-cell-depleted T cells, or PBMCs. The samples were drawn from the first 160 participants of the ongoing ImmuneRACE study and from 1,254 subjects provided by 6 global collaborators. Subjects who had been exposed to COVID-19, were actively infected with it, or had recovered from it provided the deeply sampled blood TCRbeta repertoires that made up the dataset. The repertoires were released in a freely available public database intended as a resource for research on the immune response to SARS-CoV-2.

V is cut by 5 bases and J by 8 bases, and the space between the germline ends is 16 bases. CDR1 MNHEY and CDR2 SVGAGI are derived from the germline V gene. The CDR3 spans 15 residues, from the cysteine through the phenylalanine. Only the CDR3 DNA is retained, 45 bases long and in frame from the first base. Overall study outcomes, separate from this receptor: Clinical and demographic metadata were provided uncurated, with the amount varying by source and participant.

In Seattle, one collaborating source enrolled patients while the infection was active and tracked those patients longitudinally over the course of disease. The collaborating institutions used their own protocols to collect whole blood in K2EDTA tubes. For TCRbeta analysis, collaborator samples were shipped as frozen whole blood, as isolated PBMCs, or as DNA extracted from either sample type. In regard to this clone: No antigen is known for it. Base-call qualities are not available, and no considerably larger clone is one nucleotide away.

TCRbeta CDR3 regions were amplified from genomic DNA using the immunoSEQ Assay, a bias-controlled multiplex PCR. Under the source paper's analysis protocol: Within the assay, amplification of reference gene primers was used to estimate how many nucleated cells each sample contained. To quantify the absolute abundance of each unique TCRbeta CDR3 rearrangement, sequence reads were collapsed and filtered. For each sample, productive Simpson clonality was calculated by taking the square root of Simpson's diversity index across productive rearrangements. Held by TCRdb, this immuneACCESS table contains in-frame sequences only and omits some clones. Under half of the omission traces to an unresolved V gene where checked; the cause of the rest is unknown. For V, J and clone size, that table is used; D and trimming come from the DNA. In this sample the table shows roughly 110,000 clones, approximately 85% of which occur a single time. More than 5% of the sample is taken by the ten largest.

The receptor chain draws on TRBV6-5 and TRBJ1-6, with the identity of the D gene unclear. Sequencing was done on a sample of peripheral blood. This TCR was sampled from a woman in her sixties or seventies with COVID-19, enrolled during active disease. The CDR3 region has the sequence CASSPGQPPDSPLHF. The DNA reads as follows: TGTGCCAGCAGTCCCGGTCAACCCCCCGATTCACCCCTCCACTTT.